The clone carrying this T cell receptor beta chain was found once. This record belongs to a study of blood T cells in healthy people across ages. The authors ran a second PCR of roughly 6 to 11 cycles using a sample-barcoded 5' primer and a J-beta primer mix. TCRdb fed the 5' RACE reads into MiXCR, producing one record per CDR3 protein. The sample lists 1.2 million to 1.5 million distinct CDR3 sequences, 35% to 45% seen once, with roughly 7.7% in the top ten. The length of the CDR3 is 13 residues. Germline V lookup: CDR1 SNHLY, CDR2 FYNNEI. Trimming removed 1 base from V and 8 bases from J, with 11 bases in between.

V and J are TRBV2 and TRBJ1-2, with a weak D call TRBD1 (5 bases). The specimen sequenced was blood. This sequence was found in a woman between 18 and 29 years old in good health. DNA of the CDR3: TGTGCCAGCAGTGAAGGGGGGATCCGGGGCTACACCTTC. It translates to CASSEGGIRGYTF.